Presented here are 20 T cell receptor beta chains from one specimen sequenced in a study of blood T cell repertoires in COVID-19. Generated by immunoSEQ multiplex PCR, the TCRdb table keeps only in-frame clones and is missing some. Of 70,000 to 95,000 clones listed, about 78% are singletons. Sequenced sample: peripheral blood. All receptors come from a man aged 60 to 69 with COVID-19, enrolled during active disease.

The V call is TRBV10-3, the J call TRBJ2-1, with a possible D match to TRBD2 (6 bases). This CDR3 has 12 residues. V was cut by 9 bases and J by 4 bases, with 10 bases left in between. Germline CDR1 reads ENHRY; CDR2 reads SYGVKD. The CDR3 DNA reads TGTGCCATTTCTAGCGATTACAATGAGCAGTTCTTC. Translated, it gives CAISSDYNEQFF.

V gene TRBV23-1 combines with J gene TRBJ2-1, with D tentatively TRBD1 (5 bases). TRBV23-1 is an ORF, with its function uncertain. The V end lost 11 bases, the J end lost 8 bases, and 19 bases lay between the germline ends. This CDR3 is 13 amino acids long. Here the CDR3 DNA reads TGCGCCCAAAGACAGTGGTTGGTCGATGAGCAGTTCTTC. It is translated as CAQRQWLVDEQFF.

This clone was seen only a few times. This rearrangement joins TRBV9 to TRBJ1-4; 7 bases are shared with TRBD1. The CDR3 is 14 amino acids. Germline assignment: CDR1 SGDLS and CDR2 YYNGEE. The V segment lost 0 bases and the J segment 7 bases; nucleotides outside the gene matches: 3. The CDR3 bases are TGTGCCAGCAGCGTAGACAGGGGAGGTGAAAAACTGTTTTTT. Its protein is CASSVDRGGEKLFF.

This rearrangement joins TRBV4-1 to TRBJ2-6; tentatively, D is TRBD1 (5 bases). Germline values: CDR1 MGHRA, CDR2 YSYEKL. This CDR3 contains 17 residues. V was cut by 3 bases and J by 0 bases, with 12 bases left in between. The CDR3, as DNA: TGCGCCAGCAGCCAGAGACAGCCCGGCTCTGGGGCCAACGTCCTGACTTTC. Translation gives CASSQRQPGSGANVLTF.

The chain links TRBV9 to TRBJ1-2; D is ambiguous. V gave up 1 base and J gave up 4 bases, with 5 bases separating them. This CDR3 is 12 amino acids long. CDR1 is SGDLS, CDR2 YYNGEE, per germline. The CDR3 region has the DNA TGTGCCAGCAGCGTAAGAGGCTATGGCTACACCTTC. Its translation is CASSVRGYGYTF. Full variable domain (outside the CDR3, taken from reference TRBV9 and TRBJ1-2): DSGVTQTPKHLITATGQRVTLRCSPRSGDLSVYWYQQSLDQGLQFLIQYYNGEERAKGNILERFSAQQFPDLHSELNLSSLELGDSALYFCASSVRGYGYTFGSGTRLTVV.

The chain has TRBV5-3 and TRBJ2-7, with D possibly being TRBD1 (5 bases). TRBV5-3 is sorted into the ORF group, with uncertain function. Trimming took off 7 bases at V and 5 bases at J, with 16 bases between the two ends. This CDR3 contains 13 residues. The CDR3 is CARDQGVIHEQYF. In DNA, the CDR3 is TGTGCCAGAGATCAAGGGGTAATCCACGAGCAGTACTTC.

DNA of the CDR3: TGCGCCAGCAGCCAAGGGACAGGGAGGGGTTTCGAGTCACCCCTCCACTTT. This gives the protein CASSQGTGRGFESPLHF. J is TRBJ1-6 and V is TRBV4-3, with 8 positions matching TRBD1. With 1 base clipped from V and 10 bases from J, the junction kept 12 bases outside the gene matches. Germline values: CDR1 LGHNA, CDR2 YSLEER. This CDR3 is built from 17 residues.

CDR3 sequence reads: CASIPGLWVDTQYF. CDR3 sequence (DNA): TGTGCCAGCATCCCGGGACTATGGGTAGATACGCAGTATTTT. The chain joins TRBV6-5 to TRBJ2-3, with 7 positions matching TRBD2. Germline CDR1 MNHEY, CDR2 SVGAGI. V lost 7 bases, J lost 5 bases, and 9 bases stayed unmatched. The CDR3 length is 14 residues.

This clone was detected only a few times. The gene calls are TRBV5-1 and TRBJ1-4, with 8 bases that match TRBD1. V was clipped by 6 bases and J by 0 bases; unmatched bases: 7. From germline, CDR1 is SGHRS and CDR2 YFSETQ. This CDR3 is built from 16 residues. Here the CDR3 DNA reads TGCGCCAGCAAAACCACAGGGGGGGCAACTAATGAAAAACTGTTTTTT. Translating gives CASKTTGGATNEKLFF. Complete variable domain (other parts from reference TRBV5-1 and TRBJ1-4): KAGVTQTPRYLIKTRGQQVTLSCSPISGHRSVSWYQQTPGQGLQFLFEYFSETQRNKGNFPGRFSGRQFSNSRSEMNVSTLELGDSALYLCASKTTGGATNEKLFFGSGTQLSVL.

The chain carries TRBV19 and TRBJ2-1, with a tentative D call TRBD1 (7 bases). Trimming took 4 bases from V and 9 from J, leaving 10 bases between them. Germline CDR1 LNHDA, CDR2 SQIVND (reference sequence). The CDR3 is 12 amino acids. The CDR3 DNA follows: TGTGCCAGTAGTAACCAGGGGGGTGAGCAGTTCTTC. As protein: CASSNQGGEQFF.

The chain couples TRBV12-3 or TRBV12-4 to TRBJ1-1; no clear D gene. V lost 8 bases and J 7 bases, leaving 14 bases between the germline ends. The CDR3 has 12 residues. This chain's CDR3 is CASGRTGSEAFF. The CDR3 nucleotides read TGTGCCAGCGGTAGGACGGGAAGTGAAGCTTTCTTT.

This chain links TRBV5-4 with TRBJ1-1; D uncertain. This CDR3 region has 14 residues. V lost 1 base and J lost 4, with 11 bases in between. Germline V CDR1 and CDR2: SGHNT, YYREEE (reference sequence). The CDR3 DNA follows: TGTGCCAGCAGCTTGCTTCTTCGGGGCACTGAAGCTTTCTTT. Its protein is CASSLLLRGTEAFF.

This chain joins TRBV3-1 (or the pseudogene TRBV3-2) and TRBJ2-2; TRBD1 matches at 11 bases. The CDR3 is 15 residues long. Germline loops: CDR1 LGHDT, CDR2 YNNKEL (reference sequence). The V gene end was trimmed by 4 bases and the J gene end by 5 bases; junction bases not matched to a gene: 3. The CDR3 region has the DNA TGTGCCAGCAGCCTGGGACAGGGGGTGACCGGGGAGCTGTTTTTT. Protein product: CASSLGQGVTGELFF.

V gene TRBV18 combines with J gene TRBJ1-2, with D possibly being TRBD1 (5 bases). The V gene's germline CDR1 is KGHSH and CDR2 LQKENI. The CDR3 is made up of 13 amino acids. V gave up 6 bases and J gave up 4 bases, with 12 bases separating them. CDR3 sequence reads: CASSRDGPYGYTF. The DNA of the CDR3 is TGTGCCAGCTCGCGGGACGGACCCTATGGCTACACCTTC.

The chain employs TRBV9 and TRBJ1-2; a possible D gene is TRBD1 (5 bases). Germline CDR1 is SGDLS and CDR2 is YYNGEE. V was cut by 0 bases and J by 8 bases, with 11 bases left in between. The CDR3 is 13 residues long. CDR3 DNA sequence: TGTGCCAGCAGCGTAGAAGGGGCGCGGGGCTACACCTTC. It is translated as CASSVEGARGYTF.

CDR3 coding DNA: TGTGCCAGCGCCGCAGGGGGCGGAGGCACAGATACGCAGTATTTT. This translates into CASAAGGGGTDTQYF. The chain employs TRBV11-3 and TRBJ2-3; 8 bases match TRBD1. Trimming took 8 bases from V and 1 from J; bases not matched to a gene: 8. Germline V gene data show CDR1 as SGHNT and CDR2 as YENEEA. The CDR3 totals 15 residues.

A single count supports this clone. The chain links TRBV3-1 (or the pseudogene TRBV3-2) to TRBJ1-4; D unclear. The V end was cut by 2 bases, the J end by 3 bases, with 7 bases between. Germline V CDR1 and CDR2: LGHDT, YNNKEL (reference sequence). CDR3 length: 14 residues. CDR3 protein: CASSQSGSNEKLFF. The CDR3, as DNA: TGTGCCAGCAGCCAAAGCGGGTCTAATGAAAAACTGTTTTTT.

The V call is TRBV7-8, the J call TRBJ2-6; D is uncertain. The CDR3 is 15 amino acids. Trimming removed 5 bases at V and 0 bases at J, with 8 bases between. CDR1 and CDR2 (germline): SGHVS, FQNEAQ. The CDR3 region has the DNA TGTGCCAGCAGCGACCGGAGCTCTGGGGCCAACGTCCTGACTTTC. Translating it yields CASSDRSSGANVLTF.

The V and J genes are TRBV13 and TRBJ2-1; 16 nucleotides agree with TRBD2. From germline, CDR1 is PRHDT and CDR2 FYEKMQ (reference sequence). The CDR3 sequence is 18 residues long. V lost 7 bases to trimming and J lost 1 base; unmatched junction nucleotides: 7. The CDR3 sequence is CASNAGTSGRVSYNEQFF. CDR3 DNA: TGTGCCAGCAATGCCGGGACTAGCGGGAGGGTATCCTACAATGAGCAGTTCTTC.

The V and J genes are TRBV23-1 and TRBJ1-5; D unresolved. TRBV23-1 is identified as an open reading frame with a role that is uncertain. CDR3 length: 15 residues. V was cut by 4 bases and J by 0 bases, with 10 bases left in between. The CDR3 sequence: CASSPPDISNQPQHF. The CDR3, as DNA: TGCGCCAGCAGTCCCCCCGACATTAGCAATCAGCCCCAGCATTTT.